The clone carrying this TCR beta chain came up many times. Its antigen is unidentified. The cDNA came from 5'RACE, which used 10-nucleotide random UMIs. Over 190 million TCR-beta sequences from 15-18 subjects came from every sequencing run. TCRdb analysed the 5' RACE reads with MiXCR anew, one entry per CDR3 protein. The repertoire holds tens of thousands of distinct CDR3 sequences, with about 13% as singletons. The data are from a study of neurological immune-mediated disorders. Notes on the study in general: While HTLV-1-associated myelopathy showed the greatest TCR clonal expansion, multiple sclerosis showed the least, falling below healthy controls.

Sequencing was done on a sample of PBMCs. The TCR originated in a woman between 55 and 75 years old with HTLV-1-associated myelopathy (HAM/TSP).

CDR3 DNA sequence: TGCGCCAGCAGCAACGACGGACAGGACTATGGCTACACCTTC. It is translated as CASSNDGQDYGYTF. The chain joins TRBV10-2 to TRBJ1-2; 7 bases match TRBD1. This CDR3 region has 14 residues. Trimming took 6 bases from V and 3 from J; bases not matched to a gene: 7. Germline V CDR1 and CDR2: WSHSY, SAAADI.